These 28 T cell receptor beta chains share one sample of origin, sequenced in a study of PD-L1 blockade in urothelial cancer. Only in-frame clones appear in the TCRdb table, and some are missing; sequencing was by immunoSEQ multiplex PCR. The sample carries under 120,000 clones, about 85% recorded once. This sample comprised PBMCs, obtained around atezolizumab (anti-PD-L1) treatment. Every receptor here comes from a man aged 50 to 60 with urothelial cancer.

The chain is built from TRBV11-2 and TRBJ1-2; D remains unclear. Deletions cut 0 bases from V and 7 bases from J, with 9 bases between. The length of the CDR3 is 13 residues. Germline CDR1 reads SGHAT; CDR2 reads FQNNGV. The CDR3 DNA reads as TGTGCCAGCAGCTTAGAACTATTTAGTGGCTACACCTTC. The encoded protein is CASSLELFSGYTF.

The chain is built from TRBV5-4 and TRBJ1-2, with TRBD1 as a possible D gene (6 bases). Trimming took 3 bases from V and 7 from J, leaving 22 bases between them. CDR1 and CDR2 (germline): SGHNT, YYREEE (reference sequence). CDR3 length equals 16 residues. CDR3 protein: CASSSPSGVGRAGYTF. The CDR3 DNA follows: TGTGCCAGCAGCTCGCCGTCAGGGGTCGGACGAGCTGGCTACACCTTC.

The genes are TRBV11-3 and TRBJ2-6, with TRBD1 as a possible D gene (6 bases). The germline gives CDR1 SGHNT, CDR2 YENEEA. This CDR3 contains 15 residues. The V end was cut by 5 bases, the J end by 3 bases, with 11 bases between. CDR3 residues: CASSRRGSGANVLTF. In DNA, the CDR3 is TGTGCCAGCAGCCGCAGGGGTAGTGGGGCCAACGTCCTGACTTTC. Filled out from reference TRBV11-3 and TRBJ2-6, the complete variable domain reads EAGVVQSPRYKIIEKKQPVAFWCNPISGHNTLYWYLQNLGQGPELLIRYENEEAVDDSQLPKDRFSAERLKGVDSTLKIQPAELGDSAVYLCASSRRGSGANVLTFGAGSRLTVL.

The CDR3 protein is CASSRGRHGAFF. The CDR3 bases are TGTGCCAGCAGCCGGGGGAGACATGGGGCTTTCTTT. This rearrangement joins TRBV7-2 to TRBJ1-1, with a weak D call TRBD1 (5 bases). The CDR3 has 12 residues. V dropped 5 bases and J dropped 11 bases, with 15 bases sitting between them. In germline, CDR1 is SGHTA, CDR2 FQGNSA.

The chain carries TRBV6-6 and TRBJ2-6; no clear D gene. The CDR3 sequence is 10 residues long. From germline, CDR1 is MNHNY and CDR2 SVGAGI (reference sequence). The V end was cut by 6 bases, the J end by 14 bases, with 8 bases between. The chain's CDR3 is CASSHTILTF. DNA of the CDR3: TGTGCCAGCAGCCACACCATCCTGACTTTC.

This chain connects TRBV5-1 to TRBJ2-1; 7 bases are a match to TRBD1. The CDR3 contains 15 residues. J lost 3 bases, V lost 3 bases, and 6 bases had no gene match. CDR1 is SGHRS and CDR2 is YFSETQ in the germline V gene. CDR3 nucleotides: TGCGCCAGCAGCTCAGGGACAGTAAACTACAATGAGCAGTTCTTC. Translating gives CASSSGTVNYNEQFF.

The CDR3: CAISEPLPDRYEQYF. The DNA for the CDR3 is TGTGCCATCAGTGAACCCCTGCCGGACAGGTACGAGCAGTACTTC. The rearrangement joins TRBV10-3 to TRBJ2-7, with 7 nucleotides matching TRBD1. Germline V lookup: CDR1 ENHRY, CDR2 SYGVKD. The CDR3 runs 15 residues. V shed 3 bases and J 4 bases; nucleotides not matched to a gene: 9.

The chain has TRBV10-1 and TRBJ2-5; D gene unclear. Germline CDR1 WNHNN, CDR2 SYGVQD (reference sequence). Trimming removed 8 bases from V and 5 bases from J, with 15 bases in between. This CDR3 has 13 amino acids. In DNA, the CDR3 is TGCGCCAGCGGGCCCTCCGGTTCGGAGACCCAGTACTTC. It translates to CASGPSGSETQYF.

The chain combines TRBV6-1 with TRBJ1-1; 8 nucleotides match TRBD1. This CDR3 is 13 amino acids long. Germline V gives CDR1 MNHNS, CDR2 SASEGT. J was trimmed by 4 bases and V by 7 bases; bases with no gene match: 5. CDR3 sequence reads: CASTGGQGTEAFF. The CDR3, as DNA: TGTGCCAGCACGGGAGGACAGGGCACTGAAGCTTTCTTT.

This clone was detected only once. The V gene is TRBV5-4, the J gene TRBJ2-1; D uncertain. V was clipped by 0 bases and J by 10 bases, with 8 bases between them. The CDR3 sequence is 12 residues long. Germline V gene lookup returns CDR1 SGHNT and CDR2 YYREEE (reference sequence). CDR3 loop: CASSLGSEEQFF. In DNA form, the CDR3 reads TGTGCCAGCAGCTTGGGGAGTGAGGAGCAGTTCTTC.

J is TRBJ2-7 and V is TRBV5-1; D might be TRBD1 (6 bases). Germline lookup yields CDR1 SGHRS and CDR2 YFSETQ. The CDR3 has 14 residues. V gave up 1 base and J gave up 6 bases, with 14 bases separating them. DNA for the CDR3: TGCGCCAGCAGCTTGTCGGGACACGAAGGCGAGCAGTACTTC. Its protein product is CASSLSGHEGEQYF.

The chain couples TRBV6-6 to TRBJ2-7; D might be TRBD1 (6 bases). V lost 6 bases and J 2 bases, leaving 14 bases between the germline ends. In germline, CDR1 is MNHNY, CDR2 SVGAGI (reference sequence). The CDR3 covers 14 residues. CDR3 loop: CASRNPTGAYEQYF. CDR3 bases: TGTGCCAGCAGAAACCCGACAGGTGCCTACGAGCAGTACTTC.

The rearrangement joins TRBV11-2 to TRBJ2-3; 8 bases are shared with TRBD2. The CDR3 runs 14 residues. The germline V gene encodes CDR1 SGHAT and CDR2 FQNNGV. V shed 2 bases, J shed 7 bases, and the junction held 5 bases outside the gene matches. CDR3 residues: CASSLREGHHTQYF. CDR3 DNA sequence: TGTGCCAGCAGCTTACGGGAGGGCCACCATACGCAGTATTTT.

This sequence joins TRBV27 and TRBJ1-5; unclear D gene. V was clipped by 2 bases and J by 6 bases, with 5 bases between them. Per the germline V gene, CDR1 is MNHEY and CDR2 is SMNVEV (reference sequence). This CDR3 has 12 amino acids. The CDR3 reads CASSLGGQPQHF. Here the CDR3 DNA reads TGTGCCAGCAGTTTAGGAGGTCAGCCCCAGCATTTT.

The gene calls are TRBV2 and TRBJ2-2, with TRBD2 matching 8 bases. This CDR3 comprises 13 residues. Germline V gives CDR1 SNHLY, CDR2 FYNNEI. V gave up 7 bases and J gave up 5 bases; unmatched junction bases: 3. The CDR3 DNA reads TGTGCCAGCAAGCGGGAGAGAACCGGGGAGCTGTTTTTT. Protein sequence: CASKRERTGELFF.

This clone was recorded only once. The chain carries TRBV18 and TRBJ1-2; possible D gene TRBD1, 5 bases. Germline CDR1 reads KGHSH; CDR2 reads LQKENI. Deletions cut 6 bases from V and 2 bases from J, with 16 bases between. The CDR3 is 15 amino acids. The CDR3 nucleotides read TGTGCCAGCTCGCAAATAATCAGGGAAAACTATGGCTACACCTTC. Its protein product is CASSQIIRENYGYTF.

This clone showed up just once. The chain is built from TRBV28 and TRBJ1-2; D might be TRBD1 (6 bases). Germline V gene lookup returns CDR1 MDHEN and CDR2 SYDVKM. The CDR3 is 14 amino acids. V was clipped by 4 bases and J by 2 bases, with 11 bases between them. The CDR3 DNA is TGTGCCAGCAGTTCCGGGACACCCAACTATGGCTACACCTTC. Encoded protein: CASSSGTPNYGYTF.

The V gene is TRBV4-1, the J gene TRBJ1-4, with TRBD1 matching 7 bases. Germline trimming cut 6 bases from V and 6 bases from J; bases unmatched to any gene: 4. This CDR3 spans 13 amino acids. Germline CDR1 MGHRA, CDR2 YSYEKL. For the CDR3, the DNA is TGCGCCAGCAGACTCCAGGGGGATGAAAAACTGTTTTTT. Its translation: CASRLQGDEKLFF.

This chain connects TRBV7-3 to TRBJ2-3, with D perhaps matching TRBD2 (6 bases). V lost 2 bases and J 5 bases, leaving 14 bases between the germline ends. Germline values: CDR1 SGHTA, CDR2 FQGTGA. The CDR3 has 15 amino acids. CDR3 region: CASSLGRGEGDTQYF. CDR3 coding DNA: TGTGCCAGCAGCTTAGGGCGGGGAGAAGGAGATACGCAGTATTTT.

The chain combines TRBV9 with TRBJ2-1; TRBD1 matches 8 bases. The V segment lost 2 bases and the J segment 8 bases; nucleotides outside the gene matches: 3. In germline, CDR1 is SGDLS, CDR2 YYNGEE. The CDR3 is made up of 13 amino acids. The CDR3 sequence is CASSVQGADEQFF. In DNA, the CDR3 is TGTGCCAGCAGCGTTCAGGGGGCAGATGAGCAGTTCTTC.

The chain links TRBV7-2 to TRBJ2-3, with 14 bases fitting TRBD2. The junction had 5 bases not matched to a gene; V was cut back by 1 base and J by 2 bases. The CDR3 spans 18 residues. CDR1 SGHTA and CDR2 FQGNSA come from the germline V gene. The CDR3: CASSLDPGLAGATDTQYF. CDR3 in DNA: TGTGCCAGCAGCTTAGATCCGGGACTAGCGGGAGCCACAGATACGCAGTATTTT.

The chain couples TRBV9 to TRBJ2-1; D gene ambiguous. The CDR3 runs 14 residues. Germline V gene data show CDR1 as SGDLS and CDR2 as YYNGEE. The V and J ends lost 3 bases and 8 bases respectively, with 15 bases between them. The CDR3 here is CASSARDFVDEQFF. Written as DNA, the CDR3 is TGTGCCAGCAGCGCCCGAGATTTTGTCGATGAGCAGTTCTTC.

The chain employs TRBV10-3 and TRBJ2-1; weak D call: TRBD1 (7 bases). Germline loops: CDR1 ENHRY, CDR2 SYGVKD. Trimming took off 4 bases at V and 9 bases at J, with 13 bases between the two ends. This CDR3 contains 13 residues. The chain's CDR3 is CAISGGGGIEQFF. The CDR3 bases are TGTGCCATCAGTGGAGGGGGCGGGATTGAGCAGTTCTTC.

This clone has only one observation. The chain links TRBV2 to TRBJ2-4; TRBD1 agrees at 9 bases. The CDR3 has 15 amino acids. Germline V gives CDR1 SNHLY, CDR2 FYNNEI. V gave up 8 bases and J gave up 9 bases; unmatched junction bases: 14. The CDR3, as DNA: TGTGCCAGCGGTCCTCGGGACAGGGATTCGTCCATTCAGTACTTC. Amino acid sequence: CASGPRDRDSSIQYF.

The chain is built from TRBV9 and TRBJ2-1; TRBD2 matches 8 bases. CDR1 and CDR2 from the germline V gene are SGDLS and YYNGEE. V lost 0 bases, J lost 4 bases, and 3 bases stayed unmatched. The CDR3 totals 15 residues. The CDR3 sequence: CASSVGTSSYNEQFF. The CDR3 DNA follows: TGTGCCAGCAGCGTAGGGACTAGCTCTTACAATGAGCAGTTCTTC.

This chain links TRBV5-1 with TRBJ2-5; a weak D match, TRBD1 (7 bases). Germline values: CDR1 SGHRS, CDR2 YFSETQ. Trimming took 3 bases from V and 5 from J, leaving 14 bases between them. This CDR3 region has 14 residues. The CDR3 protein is CASSWRGQSETQYF. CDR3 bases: TGCGCCAGCAGCTGGAGGGGACAGTCGGAGACCCAGTACTTC.

The CDR3 loop reads CASSLGPQETQYF. CDR3 bases: TGTGCCAGCAGTTTGGGGCCCCAAGAGACCCAGTACTTC. The chain is built from TRBV6-4 and TRBJ2-5; D may be TRBD1 (5 bases). Germline CDR1 reads MRHNA; CDR2 reads SNTAGT. Trimming removed 5 bases at V and 1 base at J, with 8 bases between. This CDR3 comprises 13 residues.

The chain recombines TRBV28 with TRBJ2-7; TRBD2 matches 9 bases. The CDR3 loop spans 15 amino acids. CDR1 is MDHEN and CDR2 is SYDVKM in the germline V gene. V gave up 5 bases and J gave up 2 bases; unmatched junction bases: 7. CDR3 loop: CASSISGSKAYEQYF. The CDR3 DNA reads TGTGCCAGCAGTATTAGCGGGAGTAAGGCCTACGAGCAGTACTTC.